This record covers a single T cell receptor (beta chain). What it recognizes is unknown. Both CD4+ and CD8+ cells were separated through positive magnetic bead selection, and their purity was verified using flow cytometry. The data were obtained in a study of somatic mutations in cytotoxic T cells in rheumatoid arthritis. Study-wide context: At nearly 100% purity, some V beta antibody-stained T-cell populations were flow-sorted, and these included V beta1+ cells that were sequenced for TCRB. Broader study findings: Only rheumatoid arthritis patients, not healthy controls, showed CD8+ clonality increasing with age. Age-matched healthy controls and rheumatoid arthritis patients had CD8+ T-cell clonality that did not differ significantly.

This table comes from immunoSEQ multiplex PCR, and its TCRdb copy is limited to in-frame clones, with some not included. The table shows some 20,000 clones, with around 84% occurring only once. The clonotype originates from a woman aged 50 to 60 in good health. The sequenced material came from CD8+ T cells sorted from blood.

Here the CDR3 DNA reads TGTGCCAGCACCTTATACGGGACAGGGGGCACTGAAGCTTTCTTT. Protein sequence: CASTLYGTGGTEAFF. This sequence joins TRBV27 and TRBJ1-1; TRBD1 matches 11 bases. The CDR3 has 15 amino acids. Germline V lookup: CDR1 MNHEY, CDR2 SMNVEV (reference sequence). V shed 7 bases, J shed 4 bases, and the junction held 8 bases outside the gene matches.